This entry lists 20 T cell receptor beta chains sequenced from one sample in a study of T-cell reconstitution after alpha-beta-depleted transplantation in children (dated by TCRdb to about 2016). Library generation was performed with PCR. Sequencing took place on an Illumina HiSeq 2500. To normalize quantification of the TCRbeta repertoire, the TCR libraries were built with molecular barcoding that relied on unique molecular identifiers. The public sequencing data were trimmed at Q25 with fastp and processed into clonotypes with MiXCR by TCRdb, which kept only in-frame beta chains. Duplicate CDR3 protein sequences are folded into a single record with the most common DNA and genes. This sample has 230,000 or so distinct CDR3 sequences in its table, and about 12% of those were observed once. Of the sample, roughly 2.8% is held by the ten largest clones. This specimen was PBMCs from the stem cell graft donor, taken from the stem cell graft. The source is a human donor who donated a stem cell graft to a child with acute lymphoblastic leukemia.

This clonotype showed up just once. The chain has TRBV15 and TRBJ1-1; D call uncertain. Per germline, CDR1 LNHNV and CDR2 YYDKDF (reference sequence). V shed 5 bases and J shed 5 bases, with 9 bases lying between them. This CDR3 contains 12 residues. The chain's CDR3 is CATSADWTEAFF. The CDR3 nucleotides read TGTGCCACCAGCGCCGACTGGACTGAAGCTTTCTTT.

This clonotype has ten or more counts. The rearrangement joins TRBV20-1 to TRBJ1-5; 8 bases are shared with TRBD1. CDR3 length: 16 residues. With 1 base clipped from V and 1 base from J, the junction kept 6 bases outside the gene matches. In germline, CDR1 is DFQATT, CDR2 SNEGSKA (reference sequence). In nucleotides, the CDR3 is TGCAGTGCTAGAGCGCAGGGGGCTATGAGCAATCAGCCCCAGCATTTT. It specifies CSARAQGAMSNQPQHF.

This clonotype was observed a few times. This rearrangement joins TRBV20-1 to TRBJ1-2; tentatively, D is TRBD1 (5 bases). The CDR3 runs to 13 residues. Per the germline V gene, CDR1 is DFQATT and CDR2 is SNEGSKA (reference sequence). The V gene lost 3 bases and the J gene lost 1 base, with 9 bases spanning the gap. CDR3 nucleotide sequence: TGCAGTGCTAGTATGGGGGGTAACTATGGCTACACCTTC. Protein: CSASMGGNYGYTF.

This clonotype has a count of ten or more. V gene TRBV20-1 combines with J gene TRBJ2-1; D perhaps matches TRBD1 (5 bases). V was shortened by 5 bases and J by 3 bases, with 20 bases between the two germline ends. CDR1 and CDR2 (germline): DFQATT, SNEGSKA (reference sequence). The CDR3 sequence is 16 residues long. CDR3 DNA sequence: TGCAGTGCTCCAGGACATGGGAAAGCAAGCTACAATGAGCAGTTCTTC. Protein sequence: CSAPGHGKASYNEQFF.

This clonotype was seen at least ten times. The rearrangement links TRBV27 to TRBJ2-7, with unresolved D. The CDR3 extends over 13 amino acids. V lost 4 bases to trimming and J lost 2 bases, with 9 bases between them. CDR1 and CDR2 (germline): MNHEY, SMNVEV (reference sequence). The CDR3 spells CASSSDGAYEQYF. The CDR3 DNA sequence: TGTGCCAGCAGTTCGGACGGTGCCTACGAGCAGTACTTC.

This clonotype was recorded at least ten times. The V and J genes are TRBV29-1 and TRBJ2-1, with TRBD2 as a possible D gene (5 bases). Trimming stripped 3 bases from V and 3 bases from J, with 18 bases between. The CDR3 extends over 16 amino acids. The V gene's germline CDR1 is SQVTM and CDR2 ANQGSEA. This CDR3 is CSVDTVSGKNYNEQFF. CDR3 DNA sequence: TGCAGCGTTGACACCGTCTCCGGGAAAAACTACAATGAGCAGTTCTTC.

In its sample, this clonotype was seen a few times. The chain employs TRBV4-2 and TRBJ2-3, with TRBD2 matching 9 bases. The J segment lost 6 bases and the V segment lost 0 bases, leaving 7 bases of the junction unmatched. From germline, CDR1 is LGHNA and CDR2 YNFKEQ. This CDR3 spans 16 amino acids. CDR3 amino acids: CASSQDWRGGTDTQYF. CDR3 nucleotides: TGTGCCAGCAGCCAAGATTGGCGGGGGGGTACGGATACGCAGTATTTT.

This clonotype was counted ten times or more. The chain joins TRBV12-3 or TRBV12-4 to TRBJ2-2, with TRBD1 matching 8 bases. The CDR3 runs 14 residues. The trim removed 6 bases at V and 4 bases at J, leaving 4 bases unmatched. The CDR3, as DNA: TGTGCCAGCAGCCCAGGGGGCACCACCGGGGAGCTGTTTTTT. Translated, it gives CASSPGGTTGELFF.

Points on this clonotype: A much more abundant neighbour one base away suggests this may be a read error. The rearrangement links TRBV29-1 to TRBJ2-1; 7 nucleotides align to TRBD2. The CDR3 totals 14 residues. Germline lookup yields CDR1 SQVTM and CDR2 ANQGSEA. The DNA of the CDR3 is TGCAGCGTTGTGGAGCGGGACTTATACAATGAGCTGTTCTTC. The encoded protein is CSVVERDLYNELFF.

This clonotype was counted many times. This chain uses TRBV29-1 with TRBJ2-1; D gene unclear. CDR1 SQVTM and CDR2 ANQGSEA come from the germline V gene. This CDR3 comprises 14 residues. The V end was cut by 2 bases, the J end by 0 bases, with 8 bases between. As DNA, the CDR3 is TGCAGCGTTGAATGGACCGGCTCCTACAATGAGCAGTTCTTC. This translates into CSVEWTGSYNEQFF.

This clonotype has ten or more counts. This rearrangement joins TRBV29-1 to TRBJ1-1; 8 nucleotides align to TRBD1. Germline values: CDR1 SQVTM, CDR2 ANQGSEA. V trimming: 1 base; J trimming: 0 bases; junction bases outside the gene matches: 10. CDR3 size: 17 residues. The CDR3 DNA reads TGCAGCGTTGAAGTGGGGAGGGACAGGCCGATGAACACTGAAGCTTTCTTT. It codes for CSVEVGRDRPMNTEAFF.

This clonotype was found once. A much larger clone differs by one base, so this may be a read error. The chain links TRBV29-1 to TRBJ2-2; D is unclear. This CDR3 is built from 14 residues. Germline V lookup: CDR1 SQVTM, CDR2 ANQGSEA. The V end was cut by 5 bases, the J end by 6 bases, with 16 bases between. In DNA, the CDR3 is TGCAGCGTTTCGACGGAGTTCAACCCCGGGGAGCTGTTTTTT. It is translated as CSVSTEFNPGELFF.

This CDR3 is CASSRTSAPDTQYF. CDR3 coding DNA: TGTGCCAGCAGCCGGACTAGCGCTCCAGATACGCAGTATTTT. The chain links TRBV4-2 to TRBJ2-3, with TRBD2 matching 9 bases. Germline lookup yields CDR1 LGHNA and CDR2 YNFKEQ. V shed 4 bases, J shed 4 bases, and the junction held 3 bases outside the gene matches. The CDR3 runs 14 residues.

V is TRBV12-3 or TRBV12-4 and J is TRBJ2-2; 11 nucleotides agree with TRBD2. J was trimmed by 4 bases and V by 6 bases; bases with no gene match: 13. CDR3 length equals 18 residues. The CDR3 coding sequence is TGTGCCAGCAGCCGGGCCTTAGCGGGAGGGCCGGGCACCGGGGAGCTGTTTTTT. Protein sequence: CASSRALAGGPGTGELFF.

This clonotype was observed many times. The gene calls are TRBV5-1 and TRBJ2-4; the match to TRBD1 covers 11 bases. Losses at the gene ends were 3 bases for V and 10 bases for J; bases not matched to a gene: 6. The CDR3 loop spans 14 amino acids. CDR1 is SGHRS and CDR2 is YFSETQ in the germline V gene. The CDR3 sequence is CASSYGQGALIQYF. CDR3 nucleotide sequence: TGCGCCAGCAGCTACGGACAGGGGGCGTTAATTCAGTACTTC.

This clonotype was observed a handful of times. V and J are TRBV7-8 and TRBJ2-3, with D possibly being TRBD1 or TRBD2 (5 bases each). With 5 bases removed from V and 6 bases from J, the gap between germline ends came to 18 bases. The CDR3 covers 15 residues. The germline CDR1 and CDR2 sequences are SGHVS and FQNEAQ. CDR3 in DNA: TGTGCCAGCAGCCGTCTTGAGGGGATGAGGGATACGCAGTATTTT. It codes for CASSRLEGMRDTQYF.

This clonotype occurred many times. The V gene is TRBV12-3 or TRBV12-4, the J gene TRBJ2-7; 10 bases are shared with TRBD1. The length of the CDR3 is 15 residues. With 4 bases clipped from V and 5 bases from J, the junction kept 8 bases outside the gene matches. CDR3 sequence reads: CASSSPGQGLNEQYF. The CDR3 DNA is TGTGCCAGCAGTTCCCCGGGACAGGGGTTAAACGAGCAGTACTTC.

This clonotype was counted ten times or more. This chain connects TRBV20-1 to TRBJ2-3; tentatively, D is TRBD2 (6 bases). The CDR3 covers 14 residues. Trimming cost V 3 bases and J 0 bases, with 10 bases left between them. Germline CDR1 and CDR2: DFQATT and SNEGSKA (reference sequence). The CDR3 region is CSASPGVSTDTQYF. The CDR3 nucleotides are TGCAGTGCTAGTCCGGGGGTCAGCACAGATACGCAGTATTTT.

This clonotype was seen ten or more times. V gene TRBV20-1 combines with J gene TRBJ2-3; no definite D call. Germline CDR1 reads DFQATT; CDR2 reads SNEGSKA (reference sequence). The CDR3 length is 11 residues. V was clipped by 6 bases and J by 6 bases, with 10 bases between them. CDR3 bases: TGCAGTGCCCCGAGGATGGATACGCAGTATTTT. Translation: CSAPRMDTQYF.

V usage is TRBV3-1 and J usage is TRBJ1-3; D is undetermined. The CDR3 sequence is 17 residues long. Germline V lookup: CDR1 LGHDT, CDR2 YNNKEL (reference sequence). The V and J ends lost 1 base and 0 bases respectively, with 13 bases between them. CDR3 sequence reads: CASSQVSAPSSGNTIYF. DNA for the CDR3: TGTGCCAGCAGCCAAGTGTCGGCGCCGAGCTCTGGAAACACCATATATTTT.